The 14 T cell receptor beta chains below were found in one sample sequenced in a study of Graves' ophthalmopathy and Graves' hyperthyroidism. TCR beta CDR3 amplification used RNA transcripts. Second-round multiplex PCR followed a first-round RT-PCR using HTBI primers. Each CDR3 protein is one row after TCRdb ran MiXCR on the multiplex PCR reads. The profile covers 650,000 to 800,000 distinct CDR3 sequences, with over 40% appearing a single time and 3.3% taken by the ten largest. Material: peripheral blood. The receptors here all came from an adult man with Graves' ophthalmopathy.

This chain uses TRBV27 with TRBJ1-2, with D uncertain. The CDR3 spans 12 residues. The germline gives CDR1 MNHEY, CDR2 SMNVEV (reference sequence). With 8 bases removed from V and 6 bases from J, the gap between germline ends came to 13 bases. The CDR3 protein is CASGVRGDGYTF. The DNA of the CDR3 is TGTGCCAGCGGGGTTCGTGGGGATGGCTACACCTTC.

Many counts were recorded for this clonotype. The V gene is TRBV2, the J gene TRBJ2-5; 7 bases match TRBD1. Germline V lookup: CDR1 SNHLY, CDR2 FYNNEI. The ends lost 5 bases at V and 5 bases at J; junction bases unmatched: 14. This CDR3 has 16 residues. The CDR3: CASSLTGQESWETQYF. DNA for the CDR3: TGTGCCAGCAGTTTAACCGGACAGGAAAGCTGGGAGACCCAGTACTTC. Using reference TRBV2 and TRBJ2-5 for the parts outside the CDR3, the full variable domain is EPEVTQTPSHQVTQMGQEVILRCVPISNHLYFYWYRQILGQKVEFLVSFYNNEISEKSEIFDDQFSVERPDGSNFTLKIRSTKLEDSAMYFCASSLTGQESWETQYFGPGTRLLVL.

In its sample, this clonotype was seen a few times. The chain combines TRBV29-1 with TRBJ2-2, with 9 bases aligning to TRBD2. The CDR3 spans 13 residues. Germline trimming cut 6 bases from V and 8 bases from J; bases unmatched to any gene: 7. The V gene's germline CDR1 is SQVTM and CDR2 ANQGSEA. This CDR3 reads CSVLTSGLGELFF. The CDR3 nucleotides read TGCAGCGTACTGACTAGCGGTTTGGGGGAGCTGTTTTTT.

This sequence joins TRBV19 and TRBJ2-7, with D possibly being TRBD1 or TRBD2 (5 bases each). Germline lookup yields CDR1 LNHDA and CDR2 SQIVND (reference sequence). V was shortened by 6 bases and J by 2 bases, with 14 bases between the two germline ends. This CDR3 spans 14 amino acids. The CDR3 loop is CASSHPGTPYEQYF. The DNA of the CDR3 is TGTGCCAGTAGCCACCCCGGGACGCCCTACGAGCAGTACTTC. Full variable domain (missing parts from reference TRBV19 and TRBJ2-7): DGGITQSPKYLFRKEGQNVTLSCEQNLNHDAMYWYRQDPGQGLRLIYYSQIVNDFQKGDIAEGYSVSREKKESFPLTVTSAQKNPTAFYLCASSHPGTPYEQYFGPGTRLTVT.

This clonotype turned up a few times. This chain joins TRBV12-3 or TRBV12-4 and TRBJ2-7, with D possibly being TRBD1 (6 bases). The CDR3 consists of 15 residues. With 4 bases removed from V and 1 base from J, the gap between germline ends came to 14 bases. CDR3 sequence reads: CASSYEGRGSYEQYF. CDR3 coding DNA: TGTGCCAGCAGTTATGAGGGCAGGGGTTCCTACGAGCAGTACTTC.

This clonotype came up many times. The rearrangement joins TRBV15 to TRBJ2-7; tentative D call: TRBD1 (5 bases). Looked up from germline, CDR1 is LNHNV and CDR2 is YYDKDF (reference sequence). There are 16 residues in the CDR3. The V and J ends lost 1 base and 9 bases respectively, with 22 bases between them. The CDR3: CATSRVQGPFDFGQYF. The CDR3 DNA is TGTGCCACCAGCAGAGTGCAGGGTCCCTTTGACTTCGGGCAGTACTTC. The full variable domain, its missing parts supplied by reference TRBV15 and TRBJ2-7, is DAMVIQNPRYQVTQFGKPVTLSCSQTLNHNVMYWYQQKSSQAPKLLFHYYDKDFNNEADTPDNFQSRRPNTSFCFLDIRSPGLGDTAMYLCATSRVQGPFDFGQYFGPGTRLTVT.

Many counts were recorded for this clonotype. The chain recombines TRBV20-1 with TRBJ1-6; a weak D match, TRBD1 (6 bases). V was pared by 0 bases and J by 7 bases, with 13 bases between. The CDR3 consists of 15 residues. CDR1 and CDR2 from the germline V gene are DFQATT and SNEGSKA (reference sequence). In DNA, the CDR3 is TGCAGTGCTAGAGATTTCAACAGGGACAATTCACCCCTCCACTTT. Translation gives CSARDFNRDNSPLHF.

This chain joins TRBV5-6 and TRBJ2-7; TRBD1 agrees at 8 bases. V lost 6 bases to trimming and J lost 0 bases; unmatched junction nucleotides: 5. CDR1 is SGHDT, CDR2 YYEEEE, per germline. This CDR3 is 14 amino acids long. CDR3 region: CASTRQGNSYEQYF. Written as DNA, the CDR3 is TGTGCCAGCACGCGACAGGGGAACTCCTACGAGCAGTACTTC.

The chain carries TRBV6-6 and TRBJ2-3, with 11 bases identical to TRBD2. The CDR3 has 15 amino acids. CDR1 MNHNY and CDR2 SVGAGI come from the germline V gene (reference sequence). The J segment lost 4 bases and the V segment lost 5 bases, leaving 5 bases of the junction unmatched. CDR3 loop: CASSEISGGADTQYF. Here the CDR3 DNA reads TGTGCCAGCAGTGAAATTAGCGGGGGGGCAGATACGCAGTATTTT.

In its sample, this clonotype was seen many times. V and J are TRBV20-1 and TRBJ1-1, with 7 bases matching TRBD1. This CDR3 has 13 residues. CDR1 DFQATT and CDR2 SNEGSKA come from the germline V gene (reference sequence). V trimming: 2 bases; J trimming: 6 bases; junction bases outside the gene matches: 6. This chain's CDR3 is CSARSTGQAEAFF. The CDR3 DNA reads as TGCAGTGCTAGAAGTACCGGACAGGCTGAAGCTTTCTTT.

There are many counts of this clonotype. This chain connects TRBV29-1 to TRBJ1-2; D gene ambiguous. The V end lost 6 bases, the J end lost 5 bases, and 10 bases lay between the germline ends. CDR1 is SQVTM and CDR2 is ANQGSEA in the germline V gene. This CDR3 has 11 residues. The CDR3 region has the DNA TGCAGCGTAATAGGGAGTTATGGCTACACCTTC. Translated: CSVIGSYGYTF.

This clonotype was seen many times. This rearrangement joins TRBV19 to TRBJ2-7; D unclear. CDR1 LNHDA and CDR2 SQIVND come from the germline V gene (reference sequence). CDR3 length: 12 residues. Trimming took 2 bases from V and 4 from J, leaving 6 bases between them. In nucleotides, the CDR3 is TGTGCCAGTAGTATACCGGGTTACGAGCAGTACTTC. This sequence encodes CASSIPGYEQYF.

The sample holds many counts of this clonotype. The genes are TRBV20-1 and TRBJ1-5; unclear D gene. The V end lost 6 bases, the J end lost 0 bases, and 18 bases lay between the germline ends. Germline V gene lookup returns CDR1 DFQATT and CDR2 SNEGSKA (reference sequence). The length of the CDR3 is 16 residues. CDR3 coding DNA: TGCAGTGCAACCTCTGAGCCAGCCTATAGCAATCAGCCCCAGCATTTT. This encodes CSATSEPAYSNQPQHF.

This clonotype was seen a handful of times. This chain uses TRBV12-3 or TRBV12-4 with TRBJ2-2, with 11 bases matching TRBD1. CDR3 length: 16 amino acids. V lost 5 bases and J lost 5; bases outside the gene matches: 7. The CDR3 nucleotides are TGTGCCAGCAGTCCAAGGGGACAGGGGGGGACCGGGGAGCTGTTTTTT. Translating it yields CASSPRGQGGTGELFF.